A single sample is the source of the 24 T cell receptor beta chains below, sequenced in a study of blood T cell repertoires in COVID-19. TCRdb's copy holds only in-frame clones and misses some; the assay was immunoSEQ multiplex PCR. Of around 100,000 clones listed, around four fifths are singletons. The sequenced sample was peripheral blood. Source of these receptors: a man aged 60 to 69 with acute or convalescent COVID-19.

This clone occurred once. This chain connects TRBV7-3 to TRBJ2-1, with TRBD2 as a possible D gene (5 bases). This CDR3 is built from 15 residues. Germline values: CDR1 SGHTA, CDR2 FQGTGA. Trimming shortened V by 5 bases and J by 0 bases, and 11 bases separated the two germline ends. The CDR3 loop is CASSVSGSSYNEQFF. Here the CDR3 DNA reads TGTGCCAGCAGCGTCAGCGGAAGCTCCTACAATGAGCAGTTCTTC.

The gene calls are TRBV2 and TRBJ2-2; 7 nucleotides align to TRBD2. CDR3 length: 14 residues. The germline CDR1 and CDR2 sequences are SNHLY and FYNNEI. Trimming took 6 bases from V and 0 from J; bases not matched to a gene: 1. Here the CDR3 reads CASRLASNTGELFF. The CDR3 DNA sequence: TGTGCCAGCAGACTAGCGTCGAACACCGGGGAGCTGTTTTTT.

The chain combines TRBV7-8 with TRBJ1-3; D unresolved. This CDR3 is built from 14 residues. Trimming left V 1 base short and J 4 bases short, with 8 bases between. Germline loops: CDR1 SGHVS, CDR2 FQNEAQ. For the CDR3, the DNA is TGTGCCAGCAGCTTAGTCGGTTACGGAAACACCATATATTTT. Its translation: CASSLVGYGNTIYF.

The chain has TRBV11-3 and TRBJ1-2; a weak D match, TRBD1 (6 bases). CDR3 length: 13 amino acids. Trimming removed 7 bases from V and 4 bases from J, with 13 bases in between. Looked up from germline, CDR1 is SGHNT and CDR2 is YENEEA. The CDR3 region has the DNA TGTGCCAGCATCCTAGACAGGTCCTATGGCTACACCTTC. Translation: CASILDRSYGYTF.

V is TRBV4-3 and J is TRBJ2-2; 8 bases are shared with TRBD1. J was trimmed by 6 bases and V by 4 bases; bases with no gene match: 7. The CDR3 length is 15 residues. CDR1 and CDR2 (germline): LGHNA, YSLEER. CDR3 nucleotides: TGCGCCAGCAGCCTGGGACAGGAAAGAGCCGGGGAGCTGTTTTTT. It translates to CASSLGQERAGELFF.

V gene TRBV28 combines with J gene TRBJ2-7; D remains ambiguous. Trimming took off 6 bases at V and 5 bases at J, with 11 bases between the two ends. The CDR3 extends over 12 amino acids. The germline V gene encodes CDR1 MDHEN and CDR2 SYDVKM. Here the CDR3 reads CASSRSIDEQYF. The CDR3 DNA follows: TGTGCCAGCAGCAGGTCCATCGACGAGCAGTACTTC.

This clone has just one count. The rearrangement joins TRBV18 to TRBJ2-2, with 7 bases aligning to TRBD2. Trimming took 5 bases from V and 0 from J; bases not matched to a gene: 12. Per the germline V gene, CDR1 is KGHSH and CDR2 is LQKENI. The CDR3 contains 18 residues. Written as DNA, the CDR3 is TGTGCCAGCTCATTCAGGGCCGGGAGGCCAACGAACACCGGGGAGCTGTTTTTT. Translation gives CASSFRAGRPTNTGELFF.

The chain has TRBV5-1 and TRBJ1-1, with 9 positions matching TRBD1. V trimming: 8 bases; J trimming: 11 bases; junction bases outside the gene matches: 7. The CDR3 has 11 amino acids. In germline, CDR1 is SGHRS, CDR2 YFSETQ. The CDR3 spells CASSGTGRAFF. Written as DNA, the CDR3 is TGCGCCAGTTCCGGGACAGGGCGCGCTTTCTTT. The whole variable domain, remainder taken from reference TRBV5-1 and TRBJ1-1, is KAGVTQTPRYLIKTRGQQVTLSCSPISGHRSVSWYQQTPGQGLQFLFEYFSETQRNKGNFPGRFSGRQFSNSRSEMNVSTLELGDSALYLCASSGTGRAFFGQGTRLTVV.

The chain links TRBV14 to TRBJ1-1; 7 nucleotides match TRBD1. The CDR3 is made up of 14 amino acids. Germline V gives CDR1 SGHDN, CDR2 FVKESK. The junction had 8 bases not matched to a gene; V was cut back by 2 bases and J by 8 bases. CDR3 bases: TGTGCCAGCAGCCAATACGGCCCGGACAGGGAAGCTTTCTTT. Amino acids: CASSQYGPDREAFF.

This clone appeared once. The rearrangement joins TRBV7-9 to TRBJ1-2; D possibly corresponds to TRBD1 (6 bases). The CDR3 totals 14 residues. Germline assignment: CDR1 SEHNR and CDR2 FQNEAQ (reference sequence). V was clipped by 5 bases and J by 4 bases, with 14 bases between them. CDR3 nucleotide sequence: TGTGCCAGCAGCCCGACCCAGGGGACCTATGGCTACACCTTC. Residues: CASSPTQGTYGYTF.

CDR3 in amino acids: CASSSLLAGVAGELFF. The CDR3 nucleotides are TGTGCCAGCAGCTCCCTACTAGCGGGAGTCGCCGGGGAGCTGTTTTTT. The rearrangement uses TRBV5-6 and TRBJ2-2, with TRBD2 identical over 11 bases. CDR1 is SGHDT, CDR2 YYEEEE, per germline. CDR3 length: 16 amino acids. V shed 3 bases, J shed 6 bases, and the junction held 7 bases outside the gene matches.

This chain joins TRBV4-1 and TRBJ1-5; TRBD1 agrees at 8 bases. The V gene's germline CDR1 is MGHRA and CDR2 YSYEKL. V lost 0 bases, J lost 6 bases, and 13 bases stayed unmatched. The CDR3 runs 18 residues. DNA of the CDR3: TGCGCCAGCAGCCAAGAAGATGGACAGGGAAAGGGTCGTCAGCCCCAGCATTTT. Its protein product is CASSQEDGQGKGRQPQHF.

The genes are TRBV5-1 and TRBJ1-6, with 7 nucleotides matching TRBD1. J was trimmed by 5 bases and V by 5 bases; bases with no gene match: 1. The CDR3 extends over 13 amino acids. Germline V CDR1 and CDR2: SGHRS, YFSETQ. DNA of the CDR3: TGCGCCAGCAGGGGGACAGATAATTCACCCCTCCACTTT. Translating it yields CASRGTDNSPLHF.

J is TRBJ2-7 and V is TRBV6-1; 8 bases are shared with TRBD1. In germline, CDR1 is MNHNS, CDR2 SASEGT. V shed 0 bases, J shed 3 bases, and the junction held 7 bases outside the gene matches. CDR3 size: 16 residues. CDR3 in amino acids: CASSEAGRGPHYEQYF. The DNA for the CDR3 is TGTGCCAGCAGTGAAGCCGGCAGGGGGCCCCACTACGAGCAGTACTTC.

This clone is medium-sized (0.01 to 0.1%) in the sample. The rearrangement links TRBV19 to TRBJ1-1; the D gene is possibly TRBD1 (5 bases). This CDR3 is 16 amino acids long. Germline loops: CDR1 LNHDA, CDR2 SQIVND (reference sequence). Trimming removed 7 bases from V and 0 bases from J, with 18 bases in between. The CDR3 spells CASIPGPGGMNTEAFF. CDR3 bases: TGTGCCAGTATCCCGGGACCCGGAGGGATGAACACTGAAGCTTTCTTT.

This clone turned up a few times. The chain is built from TRBV4-1 and TRBJ1-5; perhaps TRBD1 as D (5 bases). The CDR3 is 15 residues long. The V gene lost 7 bases and the J gene lost 6 bases, with 19 bases spanning the gap. Germline CDR1 is MGHRA and CDR2 is YSYEKL. The CDR3 loop reads CASTLGRGTRQPQHF. The CDR3 DNA reads as TGCGCCAGCACCCTTGGGAGGGGTACCCGTCAGCCCCAGCATTTT.

The chain couples TRBV30 to TRBJ1-1, with D tentatively TRBD1 (6 bases). V was pared by 2 bases and J by 3 bases, with 10 bases between. This CDR3 comprises 13 residues. Germline V CDR1 and CDR2: GTSNPN, SVGIG (reference sequence). The chain's CDR3 is CAWSLAGDTEAFF. The CDR3 coding sequence is TGTGCCTGGAGTTTGGCAGGGGACACTGAAGCTTTCTTT.

V gene TRBV6-5 combines with J gene TRBJ1-3; no clear D. Per the germline V gene, CDR1 is MNHEY and CDR2 is SVGAGI. Trimming cost V 5 bases and J 2 bases, with 13 bases left between them. CDR3 length: 15 amino acids. The DNA for the CDR3 is TGTGCCAGCAGTCCGGGGAAAGCTGCTGGAAACACCATATATTTT. This gives the protein CASSPGKAAGNTIYF.

This chain uses TRBV2 with TRBJ1-3; 11 bases line up with TRBD1. The germline gives CDR1 SNHLY, CDR2 FYNNEI. Losses at the gene ends were 3 bases for V and 11 bases for J; bases not matched to a gene: 9. The CDR3 has 15 amino acids. CDR3: CASSETGTGGYPIYF. DNA of the CDR3: TGTGCCAGCAGTGAGACCGGGACAGGGGGTTATCCCATATATTTT.

The sample holds one count of this clone. This chain links TRBV18 with TRBJ2-1; tentative D call: TRBD2 (5 bases). The CDR3 runs 14 residues. CDR1 is KGHSH and CDR2 is LQKENI in the germline V gene. Trimming cost V 0 bases and J 8 bases, with 11 bases left between them. The CDR3 here is CASSPPAWRDEQFF. DNA of the CDR3: TGTGCCAGCTCACCACCGGCATGGCGGGATGAGCAGTTCTTC. Filled out from reference TRBV18 and TRBJ2-1, the complete variable domain reads NAGVMQNPRHLVRRRGQEARLRCSPMKGHSHVYWYRQLPEEGLKFMVYLQKENIIDESGMPKERFSAEFPKEGPSILRIQQVVRGDSAAYFCASSPPAWRDEQFFGPGTRLTVL.

The J gene is TRBJ2-2, the V gene TRBV10-3; TRBD1 aligns across 7 bases. This CDR3 region has 15 residues. The V gene end was trimmed by 4 bases and the J gene end by 2 bases; junction bases not matched to a gene: 4. The germline V gene has CDR1 ENHRY and CDR2 SYGVKD. The CDR3 nucleotides read TGTGCCATCAGTGCTTGGACAGGCAACACCGGGGAGCTGTTTTTT. It translates to CAISAWTGNTGELFF.

This chain connects TRBV28 to TRBJ2-1, with 12 bases identical to TRBD2. The germline gives CDR1 MDHEN, CDR2 SYDVKM. The CDR3 totals 16 residues. Trimming took 4 bases from V and 0 from J; bases not matched to a gene: 1. CDR3 residues: CASSSTSGSSYNEQFF. The CDR3 nucleotides read TGTGCCAGCAGTTCGACTAGCGGGAGCTCCTACAATGAGCAGTTCTTC.

V usage is TRBV7-2 and J usage is TRBJ1-6, with TRBD1 as a possible D gene (5 bases). Germline CDR1 reads SGHTA; CDR2 reads FQGNSA. The CDR3 has 15 residues. Trimming shortened V by 2 bases and J by 7 bases, and 12 bases separated the two germline ends. The CDR3 sequence: CASSLLGGMNSPLHF. CDR3 sequence (DNA): TGTGCCAGCAGCTTACTCGGGGGGATGAATTCACCCCTCCACTTT.

The chain has TRBV14 and TRBJ2-1, with 14 nucleotides matching TRBD2. Germline V gene data show CDR1 as SGHDN and CDR2 as FVKESK. Germline trimming cut 5 bases from V and 4 bases from J; bases unmatched to any gene: 10. CDR3 length equals 18 residues. The CDR3: CASSAPGTSGGHYNEQFF. The CDR3 DNA follows: TGTGCCAGCAGCGCTCCCGGGACTAGCGGGGGCCATTACAATGAGCAGTTCTTC. Combining the CDR3 with reference TRBV14 and TRBJ2-1 gives the whole variable domain EAGVTQFPSHSVIEKGQTVTLRCDPISGHDNLYWYRRVMGKEIKFLLHFVKESKQDESGMPNNRFLAERTGGTYSTLKVQPAELEDSGVYFCASSAPGTSGGHYNEQFFGPGTRLTVL.